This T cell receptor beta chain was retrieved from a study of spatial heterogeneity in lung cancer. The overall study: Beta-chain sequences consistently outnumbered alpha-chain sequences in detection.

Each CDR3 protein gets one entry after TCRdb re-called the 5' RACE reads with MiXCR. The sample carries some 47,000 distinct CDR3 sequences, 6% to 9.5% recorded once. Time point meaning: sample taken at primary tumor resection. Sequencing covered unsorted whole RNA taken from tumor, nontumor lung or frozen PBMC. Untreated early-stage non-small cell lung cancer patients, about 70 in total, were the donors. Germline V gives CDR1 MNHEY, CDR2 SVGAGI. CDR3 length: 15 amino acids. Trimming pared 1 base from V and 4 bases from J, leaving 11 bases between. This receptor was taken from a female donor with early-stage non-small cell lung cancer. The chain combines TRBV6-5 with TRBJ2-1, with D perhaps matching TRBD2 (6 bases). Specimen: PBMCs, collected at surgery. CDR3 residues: CASSYLGGRYNEQFF. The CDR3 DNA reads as TGTGCCAGCAGTTACTTGGGAGGCCGATACAATGAGCAGTTCTTC.